In its sample, the clone carrying this T cell receptor (beta chain) was seen a few times. Its antigen is currently unknown. Combining iRepertoire HTBI primers with Arm-PCR of CDR3 regions, the authors built TCR beta libraries. TCRdb passed the multiplex PCR reads through MiXCR, listing each CDR3 protein once. This table has roughly 420,000 distinct CDR3 sequences, over 15% appearing once. The data stem from a study of regulatory T cells in long-lasting Graves disease. Looking at the study overall: Antithyroid drugs had been given to newly diagnosed Graves' patients for under 3 months. Study-level results: With persistent disease, TRBV28, TRBJ1-2 and TRBJ2-5 were the favored segments.

The sample's time point: newly diagnosed GD, antithyroid drugs for less than 3 months. Extracted RNA from PBMCs served as the source of the TCR library. This CDR3 has 14 residues. Germline loops: CDR1 SEHNR, CDR2 FQNEAQ (reference sequence). V shed 4 bases and J 7 bases; nucleotides not matched to a gene: 4. The same data also went into a second study, on T cells in Graves' hyperthyroidism and ophthalmopathy. From that study: Stable Graves' hyperthyroidism meant no ophthalmopathy progression within 18 months.

The starting material was peripheral blood mononuclear cells (PBMCs), obtained at new diagnosis, from a patient treated with antithyroid drugs. V and J are TRBV7-9 and TRBJ2-3, with 11 bases that match TRBD1. The TCR originated in a woman between 18 and 29 years old with Graves disease. The CDR3 spells CASSSDRGPNTQYF. The CDR3 nucleotides are TGTGCCAGCAGCTCGGACAGGGGGCCTAATACGCAGTATTTT.